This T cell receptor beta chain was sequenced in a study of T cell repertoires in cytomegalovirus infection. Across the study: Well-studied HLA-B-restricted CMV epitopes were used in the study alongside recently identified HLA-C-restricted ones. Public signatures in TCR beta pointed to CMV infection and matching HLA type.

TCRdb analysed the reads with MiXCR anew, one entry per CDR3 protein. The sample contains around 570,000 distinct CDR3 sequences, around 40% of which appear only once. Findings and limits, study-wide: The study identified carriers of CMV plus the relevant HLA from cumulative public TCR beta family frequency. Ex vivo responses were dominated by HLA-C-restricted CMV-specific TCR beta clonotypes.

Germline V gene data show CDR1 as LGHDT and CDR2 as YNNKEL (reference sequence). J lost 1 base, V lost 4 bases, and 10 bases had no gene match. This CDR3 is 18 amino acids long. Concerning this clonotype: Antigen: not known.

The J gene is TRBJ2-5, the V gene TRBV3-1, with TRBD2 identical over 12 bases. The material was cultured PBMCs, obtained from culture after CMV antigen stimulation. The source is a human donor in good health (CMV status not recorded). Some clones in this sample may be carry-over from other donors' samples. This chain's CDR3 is CASSLKGLGLAGQETQYF. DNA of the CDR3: TGTGCCAGCAGCCTAAAAGGCCTGGGACTAGCGGGCCAAGAGACCCAGTACTTC.